A single sample gave rise to the 14 T cell receptor beta chains below, sequenced in a study of TIL therapy for anti-PD-1-resistant metastatic lung cancer (dated by TCRdb to about 2021). The time point label for this specimen denotes: pre-treatment sample, taken before nivolumab and TIL therapy. TCR beta CDR3 regions were amplified from genomic DNA with the immunoSEQ v3 hsTCRB kit using bias-controlled multiplex PCR. Sourced from immuneACCESS, this table was stored by TCRdb with only in-frame sequences that have V and J called. A share of the clones is absent; for the studies checked, an unresolved V gene accounts for under half, and the remainder has no known explanation. The sample data list 20,000 or so clones, and 70% to 80% of these were observed just once. Just under 2% of the sample lies in the top ten. Sequencing used blood, obtained at baseline. The receptors were sampled from a person aged 25 to 80 with non-small cell lung cancer.

V usage is TRBV6-5 and J usage is TRBJ1-2, with D hard to call. The CDR3 runs 13 residues. Trimming stripped 5 bases from V and 4 bases from J, with 11 bases between. CDR1 and CDR2 from the germline V gene are MNHEY and SVGAGI. In DNA, the CDR3 is TGTGCCAGCAGTCCCGGCGGGCTCTATGGCTACACCTTC. As protein: CASSPGGLYGYTF.

J is TRBJ2-1 and V is TRBV30, with 14 nucleotides matching TRBD2. After removal of 2 bases from V and 7 bases from J, the junction contained 7 bases not matched to a gene. The CDR3 spans 16 residues. Germline values: CDR1 GTSNPN, CDR2 SVGIG (reference sequence). CDR3 amino acids: CAWSRGLAGDSNEQFF. In nucleotides, the CDR3 is TGTGCCTGGAGTAGGGGACTAGCGGGAGATTCGAATGAGCAGTTCTTC.

In this sample, this clone turned up a few times. The chain employs TRBV4-2 and TRBJ2-3, with 14 bases aligning to TRBD2. Germline CDR1 LGHNA, CDR2 YNFKEQ. CDR3 length equals 18 residues. J was trimmed by 4 bases and V by 3 bases; bases with no gene match: 9. CDR3 protein: CASSQARTSGGTPDTQYF. The CDR3 coding sequence is TGTGCCAGCAGCCAGGCCCGGACTAGCGGGGGGACTCCAGATACGCAGTATTTT.

The V gene is TRBV19, the J gene TRBJ1-3; D gene ambiguous. Trimming stripped 1 base from V and 8 bases from J, with 12 bases between. Germline CDR1 is LNHDA and CDR2 is SQIVND (reference sequence). This CDR3 has 14 residues. DNA of the CDR3: TGTGCCAGTAGTATAGCGGGCAGGACGGACACCATATATTTT. This gives the protein CASSIAGRTDTIYF.

The rearrangement links TRBV5-6 to TRBJ1-6; D gene unclear. CDR1 is SGHDT and CDR2 is YYEEEE in the germline V gene. The V and J ends lost 0 bases and 7 bases respectively, with 11 bases between them. CDR3 length: 15 amino acids. The CDR3 reads CASSLGGLRNSPLHF. The DNA for the CDR3 is TGTGCCAGCAGCTTGGGAGGGCTCAGAAATTCACCCCTCCACTTT.

The count of this clone is one. The chain links TRBV4-2 to TRBJ2-3, with TRBD2 matching over 11 bases. This CDR3 is built from 21 residues. The germline V gene encodes CDR1 LGHNA and CDR2 YNFKEQ. The V gene end was trimmed by 1 base and the J gene end by 0 bases; junction bases not matched to a gene: 15. The CDR3 nucleotides read TGTGCCAGCAGCCAAGCGCCCGGGCTAGCGGGGGGCCCCGCTAGCACAGATACGCAGTATTTT. It translates to CASSQAPGLAGGPASTDTQYF.

The gene calls are TRBV12-3 or TRBV12-4 and TRBJ1-1; D uncertain. This CDR3 contains 13 residues. Trimming took off 1 base at V and 5 bases at J, with 8 bases between the two ends. CDR3 nucleotide sequence: TGTGCCAGCAGTTTAGGGGGTGAAACTGAAGCTTTCTTT. Translation gives CASSLGGETEAFF.

The chain carries TRBV10-3 and TRBJ2-1; 7 bases agree with TRBD1. The CDR3 is 16 amino acids. Trimming cost V 3 bases and J 3 bases; bases outside gene matches: 8. CDR1 is ENHRY and CDR2 is SYGVKD in the germline V gene. CDR3 in amino acids: CAISERDSRNYNEQFF. CDR3 sequence (DNA): TGTGCCATCAGTGAAAGGGACAGCAGGAACTACAATGAGCAGTTCTTC.

The chain combines TRBV18 with TRBJ2-4, with D tentatively TRBD2 (5 bases). The CDR3 has 16 amino acids. Trimming stripped 3 bases from V and 8 bases from J, with 20 bases between. Per the germline V gene, CDR1 is KGHSH and CDR2 is LQKENI. In nucleotides, the CDR3 is TGTGCCAGCTCACCTTTTAGATCGGGGAGTCTGGACATTCAGTACTTC. Encoded protein: CASSPFRSGSLDIQYF.

In its sample, this clone was seen once. The CDR3 protein is CATSRAGSSYEQYF. The CDR3 nucleotides read TGTGCCACCAGCAGGGCAGGGTCGTCCTACGAGCAGTACTTC. J is TRBJ2-7 and V is TRBV15, with a tentative D call TRBD1 (5 bases). This CDR3 contains 14 residues. Trimming left V 3 bases short and J 1 base short, with 10 bases between. Germline CDR1 is LNHNV and CDR2 is YYDKDF (reference sequence).

CDR3 coding DNA: TGTGCCAGCAGTCCTGGGGGAGGGGTTGTAAATGAGCAGTTCTTC. Its protein product is CASSPGGGVVNEQFF. V and J are TRBV28 and TRBJ2-1; 7 positions match TRBD2. Germline CDR1 reads MDHEN; CDR2 reads SYDVKM. This CDR3 region has 15 residues. V trimming: 5 bases; J trimming: 7 bases; junction bases outside the gene matches: 11.

This chain uses TRBV5-4 with TRBJ2-1; 14 bases match TRBD2. J was trimmed by 10 bases and V by 3 bases; bases with no gene match: 6. This CDR3 is 15 amino acids long. Germline V gene sequence: CDR1 SGHNT, CDR2 YYREEE (reference sequence). The CDR3: CASSSGLAGVLEQFF. The DNA of the CDR3 is TGTGCCAGCAGCTCGGGACTAGCGGGAGTCTTAGAGCAGTTCTTC.

This chain uses TRBV11-1 with TRBJ1-5, with 8 bases fitting TRBD1. Germline CDR1 is SGHAT and CDR2 is FQDESV (reference sequence). J gave up 1 base and V 6 bases, and 8 bases lay outside the gene matches. The CDR3 loop spans 16 amino acids. The CDR3 DNA reads TGTGCCAGCAGATCGCACAGGGGGATGAGCAATCAGCCCCAGCATTTT. The encoded protein is CASRSHRGMSNQPQHF. Filled out from reference TRBV11-1 and TRBJ1-5, the complete variable domain reads EAEVAQSPRYKITEKSQAVAFWCDPISGHATLYWYRQILGQGPELLVQFQDESVVDDSQLPKDRFSAERLKGVDSTLKIQPAELGDSAMYLCASRSHRGMSNQPQHFGDGTRLSIL.

The rearrangement links TRBV5-1 to TRBJ2-4, with TRBD2 matching over 11 bases. Germline V gene lookup returns CDR1 SGHRS and CDR2 YFSETQ. V shed 0 bases, J shed 2 bases, and the junction held 4 bases outside the gene matches. The CDR3 is 17 residues long. In DNA, the CDR3 is TGCGCCAGCAGCTTGGATGCTAGCGGGAGGACCAAAAACATTCAGTACTTC. This codes for CASSLDASGRTKNIQYF.